This TCR beta chain was recorded in a study of cytomegalovirus exposure and HLA in healthy donors. Study information: The use of the same platform for the 110 or so validation repertoires and the 550 to 700 first-cohort repertoires was reported by a later analysis.

The donors were part of the validation cohort, which consisted of roughly 120 subjects and was separate from the first cohort of around 620 subjects. V trimming: 3 bases; J trimming: 6 bases; junction bases outside the gene matches: 7. Germline CDR1 is MRHNA and CDR2 is SNTAGT. The CDR3 contains 16 residues. TCRdb's table, derived via immunoSEQ multiplex PCR, lists solely in-frame clones and lacks some. Of about 57,000 clones in the sample, 93% are singletons; the top ten hold approximately 5.5%. The count of this clone is one. The rearrangement joins TRBV6-4 to TRBJ2-2; TRBD2 agrees at 10 bases. Sample: PBMCs. The sequence derives from a woman in her late teens or twenties in good health and CMV-seronegative. The CDR3 loop reads CASSESSGGAAGELFF. CDR3 sequence (DNA): TGTGCCAGCAGTGAGAGCAGCGGGGGGGCCGCCGGGGAGCTGTTTTTT.